The rows below give T cell receptor beta chains drawn from one sample of a study of blood T cell repertoires in COVID-19. TCRdb's copy holds only in-frame clones and misses some; the assay was immunoSEQ multiplex PCR. The sample records tens of thousands of clones, 85% to 90% being singletons. The material sequenced was peripheral blood. The receptors were gathered from a man in his fifties or sixties with acute or convalescent COVID-19. Both conserved end residues are trimmed from each CDR3.

TRBV6-5	13	TRBJ2-1	ASNPGLAPYNEQF
TRBV5-1	12	TRBJ2-1	ASSAERSRDEQF
TRBV6-5	13	TRBJ2-7	ASTILSGRAYEQY
TRBV3-1/TRBV3-2	12	TRBJ1-1	ASSHVRGTTEAF
TRBV14	13	TRBJ1-1	ASSLRTGGRTEAF
TRBV9	14	TRBJ2-5	ASSVVAGGFGETQY
TRBV12-3/TRBV12-4	11	TRBJ2-7	ASSFGQPYEQY
TRBV4-1	14	TRBJ2-5	ASSQDRGGAKETQY
TRBV4-2	17	TRBJ2-4	ASSQEASGRARTKNIQY
TRBV19	13	TRBJ2-1	ASNPTSGSRGEQF
TRBV4-1	15	TRBJ1-4	ASSQESGRAANEKLF
TRBV5-1	14	TRBJ2-1	ASSLVATSGYNEQF
TRBV3-1/TRBV3-2	13	TRBJ1-5	ASSRDRVQGQPQH
TRBV9	12	TRBJ1-2	ASSPGTGLYGYT
TRBV3-1/TRBV3-2	14	TRBJ1-2	ASSNPGRGGADGYT
TRBV28	13	TRBJ2-7	ASNSLTGGSYEQY
TRBV6-5	13	TRBJ1-6	ASSTRTGYNSPLH
TRBV30	12	TRBJ1-5	AWSTPGGIQPQH
TRBV2	14	TRBJ2-7	ASSPIGDRINSEQY
TRBV18	13	TRBJ2-3	ASSTGHSSTDTQY
TRBV13	14	TRBJ2-1	ASTELAESSYNEQF
TRBV6-5	13	TRBJ2-7	ASSPLTGRYYEQY
TRBV6-5	10	TRBJ2-7	ASNLARGEQY
TRBV5-5	13	TRBJ2-2	ASSLSSGNHGELF
TRBV27	12	TRBJ2-7	ASRAIHDGEKQY
TRBV7-2	13	TRBJ2-3	ASSWTSGGTDTQY
TRBV7-2	11	TRBJ2-7	ASSPQSRDEQY
TRBV19	11	TRBJ2-3	ASRAAGTDTQY
TRBV29-1	11	TRBJ2-5	SVAGQGRETQY
TRBV7-9	11	TRBJ2-1	ASSFWTSGEQF
TRBV30	14	TRBJ2-7	AWEGLSSGGYYEQY
TRBV18	10	TRBJ2-7	ASTHSEAEQY
TRBV6-1	15	TRBJ2-3	ASSEPLLLKEADTQY
TRBV7-6	14	TRBJ2-7	ASSSPAGIASYEQY
TRBV24-1	11	TRBJ2-2	ATRGGPTGELF
TRBV6-6	11	TRBJ1-5	ASSDRGNQPQH
TRBV30	14	TRBJ2-1	AWSVRTSGRVNEQF
TRBV30	12	TRBJ1-5	AWSVGRRDQPQH
TRBV5-1	13	TRBJ1-2	ASSSKREFGYGYT
TRBV10-2	16	TRBJ2-3	ASSGSRGQASGTDTQY
TRBV4-3	14	TRBJ2-1	ASSQLTSGGSGEQF
TRBV5-4	13	TRBJ2-3	ASSFYGGSTDTQY
TRBV19	12	TRBJ1-2	ASSIGDRASGYT
TRBV30	12	TRBJ1-3	AATGYPSGNTIY
TRBV27	11	TRBJ2-3	ASSLLGTDTQY
TRBV2	13	TRBJ2-7	ASSEGGLQAYEQY
TRBV6-4	12	TRBJ2-7	ASSDSLGINEQY
TRBV6-6	12	TRBJ1-5	ASSFMGQAQAQH
TRBV7-3	13	TRBJ2-3	ASSSSGGVTDTQY
TRBV11-2	13	TRBJ2-3	ASSLQRGGTDTQY
TRBV30	11	TRBJ2-1	AWSASTSLEQF
TRBV5-6	13	TRBJ2-3	ASSLVPSRGDTQY
TRBV7-2	12	TRBJ2-7	ASSLRLAGFEQY